This entry features one T cell receptor (beta chain) sequence. As yet, its antigen is unknown. The assay was immunoSEQ multiplex PCR, and TCRdb's table has in-frame clones only and misses some. The sample carries fewer than 40,000 clones, roughly 80% recorded once. This sample was included in a study of T cells in narcolepsy. Study conclusions and caveats: Same-patient CSF and blood CD4+ T cell clonotypes included HCRT-specific and TRIB2-specific autoreactive ones. Blood of same and different patients, but not healthy controls, reportedly held recurring autoreactive clonotypes.

The CDR3 is 13 amino acids. The ends were cut back, 4 bases at V and 5 bases at J, with 14 bases in the middle. Per germline, CDR1 SQVTM and CDR2 ANQGSEA. The J gene is TRBJ1-1, the V gene TRBV29-1; D uncertain. The clonotype was recovered from a human donor in good health. Sample: memory (CD45RA-) CD4+ T cells from blood. This chain's CDR3 is CSVVAPTGTEAFF. Here the CDR3 DNA reads TGCAGCGTTGTGGCACCCACTGGGACTGAAGCTTTCTTT.